This TCR beta chain was observed in a study of T cells in Graves' hyperthyroidism and ophthalmopathy. Regarding the study as a whole: The model identified upcoming ophthalmopathy a median 6.5 months ahead of onset.

RNA transcripts served as the template for amplifying TCR beta CDR3 regions. Using the HTBI primer set, a first-round RT-PCR was run on the TCR CDR3. TCRdb redid the calling of the multiplex PCR reads with MiXCR, one entry per CDR3 protein. The sample has roughly 700,000 distinct CDR3 sequences; approximately 36% are singletons. As for this clonotype: Its antigen is currently unknown. Sequence at one end of the junction differs from germline and may be a read error.

The CDR3 runs 13 residues. CDR1 is ENHRY, CDR2 SYGVKD, per germline. The sequenced sample was blood. V gene TRBV10-3 combines with J gene TRBJ2-5; either TRBD1 or TRBD2 may supply D (5 bases each). This TCR was recovered from a woman between 40 and 55 years old with Graves' hyperthyroidism. This CDR3 is CASSYGQGETRYF. Here the CDR3 DNA reads TGTGCCAGCAGTTACGGCCAAGGGGAGACCCGGTACTTC.